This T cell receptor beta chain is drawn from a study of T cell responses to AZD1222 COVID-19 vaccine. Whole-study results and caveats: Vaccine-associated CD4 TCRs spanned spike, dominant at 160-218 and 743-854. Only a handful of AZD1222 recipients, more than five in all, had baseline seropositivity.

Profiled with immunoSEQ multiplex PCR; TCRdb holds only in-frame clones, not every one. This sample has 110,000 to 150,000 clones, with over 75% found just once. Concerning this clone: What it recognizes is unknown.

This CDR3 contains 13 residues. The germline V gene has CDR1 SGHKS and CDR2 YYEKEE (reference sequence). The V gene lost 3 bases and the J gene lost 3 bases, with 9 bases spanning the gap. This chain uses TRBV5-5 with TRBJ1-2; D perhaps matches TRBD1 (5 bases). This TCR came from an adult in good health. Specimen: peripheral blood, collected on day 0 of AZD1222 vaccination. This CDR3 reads CASSSTAYYGYTF. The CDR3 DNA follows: TGTGCCAGCAGCTCGACAGCCTACTATGGCTACACCTTC.